These T cell receptor beta chains were read from a single sample in a study of T cells after yellow fever vaccination. TCRdb re-derived calls from the 5' RACE reads in MiXCR, one entry per CDR3 protein. The data hold 99,000 or so distinct CDR3 sequences, with around 5.8% observed a single time. Sequences were derived from CD8+ T cells sorted from PBMCs, sampled 10 days after the yellow fever booster vaccination. The receptors derive from a man younger than 30 who received the YFV17D yellow fever vaccine. Both conserved end residues are part of each CDR3. The D gene is left open where the match is weak. Clone size is given for some rows only: seen once, a few or many times, or a class if the clone is expanded.

.	TRBD1	TRBV4-3	TRBJ1-2	TGCGCCAGCAGCCAAGCAGGGGGCTATGGCTACACCTTC	CASSQAGGYGYTF
many	TRBD2	TRBV5-1	TRBJ2-3	TGCGCCAGCAGCTCCGACCAGGTAGCGGGGGGCACAGATACGCAGTATTTT	CASSSDQVAGGTDTQYF
few	TRBD2	TRBV29-1	TRBJ2-2	TGCAGCGTCCATCTAAGTAGGGAGGGCACCGGGGAGCTGTTTTTT	CSVHLSREGTGELFF
few	TRBD2	TRBV6-1	TRBJ2-3	TGTGCCAGCAGCGAAGCGGGGGGGCCAGCAGATACGCAGTATTTT	CASSEAGGPADTQYF
many	TRBD1	TRBV12-3/TRBV12-4	TRBJ1-2	TGTGCCAGCAGTTCGACAGGGGAGCCTGGCTACACCTTC	CASSSTGEPGYTF
few	.	TRBV3-1	TRBJ1-1	TGTGCCAGCAGCCTTATTGGGGGCCGGGCCACTGAAGCTTTCTTT	CASSLIGGRATEAFF
.	TRBD2	TRBV29-1	TRBJ2-1	TGCAGCGTAGGTAGCGGGGGGGATTACAATGAGCAGTTCTTC	CSVGSGGDYNEQFF
many	.	TRBV5-1	TRBJ1-1	TGCGCCAGCAGCTTGCGAGGGGGTGGCACTGAAGCTTTCTTT	CASSLRGGGTEAFF
many	.	TRBV9	TRBJ2-3	TGTGCCAGCAGCGGGGGGGTTTTCACAGATACGCAGTATTTT	CASSGGVFTDTQYF
.	.	TRBV6-6	TRBJ2-5	TGTGCCAGCAGTCCGCGGGGATACCAAGAGACCCAGTACTTC	CASSPRGYQETQYF
.	.	TRBV27	TRBJ2-3	TGTGCCAGCACCCCACTGCAAAGCACAGATACGCAGTATTTT	CASTPLQSTDTQYF
many	TRBD2	TRBV29-1	TRBJ2-2	TGCAGCGTCCCCTGGGGAGGGACCGGGGAGCTGTTTTTT	CSVPWGGTGELFF
.	.	TRBV7-8	TRBJ2-7	TGTGCCAGCAGCTTAGAGTGGGACCAGATCGAGCAGTACTTC	CASSLEWDQIEQYF
many	.	TRBV7-3	TRBJ1-6	TGTGCCAGCAGCTTATATAAAGATTCACCCCTCCACTTT	CASSLYKDSPLHF
few	TRBD1	TRBV12-3/TRBV12-4	TRBJ1-4	TGTGCCAGCAGCTACCTGACAGGGGGAAATGAAAAACTGTTTTTT	CASSYLTGGNEKLFF
.	.	TRBV7-9	TRBJ2-2	TGTGCCAGCACCGGGCTACAGGGCTCGAACACCGGGGAGCTGTTTTTT	CASTGLQGSNTGELFF
.	TRBD2	TRBV4-3	TRBJ2-1	TGCGCCAGCAGCCGAACGACTAGCGGGGGGGCCGGTTTCTACAATGAGCAGTTCTTC	CASSRTTSGGAGFYNEQFF
few	TRBD1	TRBV5-1	TRBJ1-1	TGCGCCAGCAGCTTGGAGACAGGGGGCATGAACACTGAAGCTTTCTTT	CASSLETGGMNTEAFF
few	.	TRBV27	TRBJ2-5	TGTGCCAGCAGTTTAGATCAGGGGACCCAGTACTTC	CASSLDQGTQYF
.	.	TRBV12-3/TRBV12-4	TRBJ1-5	TGTGCCAGCAGTTTGGGGGGTCTGGCCCAGCATTTT	CASSLGGLAQHF
.	.	TRBV12-3/TRBV12-4	TRBJ2-1	TGTGCCAGCAGTTTCTCGGCTGTGCTGGGAGATGAGCAGTTCTTC	CASSFSAVLGDEQFF
many	TRBD2	TRBV25-1	TRBJ2-2	TGTGCCAGCAGTGAGGCGGGGGAGGCCGGGGAGCTGTTTTTT	CASSEAGEAGELFF
few	.	TRBV6-5	TRBJ2-1	TGTGCCAGCGGAAAGTATTACAATGAGCAGTTCTTC	CASGKYYNEQFF
.	.	TRBV10-1	TRBJ2-7	TGCGCCAGCAGTGATAAGAAGGGGCCTCACGAGCAGTACTTC	CASSDKKGPHEQYF
.	.	TRBV12-3/TRBV12-4	TRBJ1-5	TGTGCCAGCAGTTTTGGGGAAGGGAATCAGCCCCAGCATTTT	CASSFGEGNQPQHF
.	TRBD2	TRBV20-1	TRBJ2-1	TGCAGTGCTAGAGATCAGCGGGGGGCATACAATGAGCAGTTCTTC	CSARDQRGAYNEQFF
.	.	TRBV2	TRBJ1-6	TGTGCCAGCAGTGAACAGAGGGATTTCTATAATTCACCCCTCCACTTT	CASSEQRDFYNSPLHF
few	.	TRBV7-4	TRBJ2-5	TGTGCCAGCAGCTATGTCCCTGGGCTTCAAGAGACCCAGTACTTC	CASSYVPGLQETQYF
.	.	TRBV9	TRBJ2-1	TGTGCCAGCAGCGTTGACTTGGGTGAGCAGTTCTTC	CASSVDLGEQFF
many	.	TRBV7-2	TRBJ2-3	TGTGCCAGCAGCTTACTGGGGGGCACAGATACGCAGTATTTT	CASSLLGGTDTQYF
many	.	TRBV6-2/TRBV6-3	TRBJ2-7	TGTGCCAGCAGTTACCTTGGACCGATTTCCTACGAGCAGTACTTC	CASSYLGPISYEQYF
many	.	TRBV7-9	TRBJ2-7	TGTGCCAGCAGCTATATAGGTAACGAGCAGTACTTC	CASSYIGNEQYF
.	TRBD1	TRBV5-5	TRBJ1-2	TGTGCCAGCAGTCTGGACAGGAACGGCTATGGCTACACCTTC	CASSLDRNGYGYTF
few	TRBD2	TRBV7-2	TRBJ2-3	TGTGCCAGCAGCCTCTCCACGGGGGGTAGGACAGATACGCAGTATTTT	CASSLSTGGRTDTQYF
few	TRBD1	TRBV29-1	TRBJ2-3	TGCAGCGTTGAAGGGGGCAGGGGGCGATCAGATACGCAGTATTTT	CSVEGGRGRSDTQYF
few	.	TRBV6-5	TRBJ2-5	TGTGCCAGCAGTTACTCGAGCAGGGGAGAGACCCAGTACTTC	CASSYSSRGETQYF
.	TRBD1	TRBV2	TRBJ1-3	TGTGCCAGCAGTGACCGACAGGGTGGAAACACCATATATTTT	CASSDRQGGNTIYF
few	.	TRBV7-7	TRBJ1-3	TGTGCCAGCAGCCAGTTCTGTCAGGGAACTGGAAACACCATATATTTT	CASSQFCQGTGNTIYF
many	.	TRBV15	TRBJ2-4	TGTGCCACCAGCAGACTAGGGGAAACGCTTCAAAACATTCAGTACTTC	CATSRLGETLQNIQYF
.	TRBD1	TRBV6-5	TRBJ2-5	TGTGCCAGCAGGGCAGGGACAGGGAAAAAAGAGACCCAGTACTTC	CASRAGTGKKETQYF
.	TRBD2	TRBV7-2	TRBJ2-1	TGTGCCAGCAGCTTAGTGGGACTAGCGGCAAGCTCCTACAATGAGCAGTTCTTC	CASSLVGLAASSYNEQFF
few	.	TRBV23-1	TRBJ2-3	TGCGCCAGCAGTCAATTCGAGGGGCACACAGATACGCAGTATTTT	CASSQFEGHTDTQYF
few	.	TRBV19	TRBJ2-7	TGTGCCAGTAGTTTTGGGGCGAGCTCCTACGAGCAGTACTTC	CASSFGASSYEQYF
.	.	TRBV20-1	TRBJ1-2	TGCAGTGCTAGGCACACAGGGCGTTCCTATGGCTACACCTTC	CSARHTGRSYGYTF
.	.	TRBV6-2/TRBV6-3	TRBJ2-2	TGTGCCAGCAGTTACACTAACCCAGGGCCCGGGGAGCTGTTTTTT	CASSYTNPGPGELFF
many	TRBD2	TRBV7-2	TRBJ2-3	TGTGCCAGCAGTCTAGCGGGGGGTTTTACAGATACGCAGTATTTT	CASSLAGGFTDTQYF
few	.	TRBV6-2/TRBV6-3	TRBJ2-5	TGTGCCAGCAGTTACGAACAGGGAGGGGACCAAGAGACCCAGTACTTC	CASSYEQGGDQETQYF
.	.	TRBV15	TRBJ2-1	TGTGCCACCAGCAGAGCCGCGTACAATGAGCAGTTCTTC	CATSRAAYNEQFF
many	.	TRBV12-3/TRBV12-4	TRBJ1-4	TGTGCCAGCAGTTTATTTCTCAGGGAGTACGAAAAACTGTTTTTT	CASSLFLREYEKLFF
many	.	TRBV29-1	TRBJ1-1	TGCAGCGTTGACGGGGGATTAGACACTGAAGCTTTCTTT	CSVDGGLDTEAFF
.	.	TRBV10-3	TRBJ1-3	TGTGCCATCAGTGAGTCGCCCTCGTCCTCTGGAAACACCATATATTTT	CAISESPSSSGNTIYF
many	.	TRBV13	TRBJ2-7	TGTGCCAGCAGCTTAGGCCGCTCCTACGAGCAGTACTTC	CASSLGRSYEQYF
.	.	TRBV12-3/TRBV12-4	TRBJ2-1	TGTGCCAGCAGCCACCGCTACGGGGGTTACAATGAGCAGTTCTTC	CASSHRYGGYNEQFF
few	.	TRBV6-2/TRBV6-3	TRBJ2-6	TGTGCCAGCAGGCAGCCCCCCGGACAATATCGCTCTGGGGCCAACGTCCTGACTTTC	CASRQPPGQYRSGANVLTF
few	.	TRBV18	TRBJ1-2	TGTGCCAGCTCACCACGGCAGAACTATGGCTACACCTTC	CASSPRQNYGYTF
.	.	TRBV4-1	TRBJ2-3	TGCGCCAGCAGCCAAGTGTCTGACAGAAGCAGAGATACGCAGTATTTT	CASSQVSDRSRDTQYF
few	TRBD2	TRBV10-3	TRBJ2-5	TGTGCCATCAGTGAGCCGGGACTAGCAGAGACCCAGTACTTC	CAISEPGLAETQYF